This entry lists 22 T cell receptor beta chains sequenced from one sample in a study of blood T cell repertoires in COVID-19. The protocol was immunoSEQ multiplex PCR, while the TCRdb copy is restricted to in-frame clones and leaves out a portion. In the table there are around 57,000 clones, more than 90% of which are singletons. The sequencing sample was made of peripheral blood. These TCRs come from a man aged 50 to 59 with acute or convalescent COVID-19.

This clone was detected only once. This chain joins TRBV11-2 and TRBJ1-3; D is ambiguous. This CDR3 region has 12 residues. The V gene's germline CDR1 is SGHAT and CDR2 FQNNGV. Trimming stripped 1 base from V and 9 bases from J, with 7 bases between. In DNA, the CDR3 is TGTGCCAGCAGCTTAGCTTTTAGCACCATATATTTT. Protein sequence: CASSLAFSTIYF.

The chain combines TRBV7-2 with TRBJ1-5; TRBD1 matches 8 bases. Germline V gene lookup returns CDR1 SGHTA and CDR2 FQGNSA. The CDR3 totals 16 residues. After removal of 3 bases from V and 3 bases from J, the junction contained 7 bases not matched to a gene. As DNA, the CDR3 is TGTGCCAGCAGCTTGGCCGGGACAGGCAACAATCAGCCCCAGCATTTT. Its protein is CASSLAGTGNNQPQHF.

The DNA of the CDR3 is TGCGCCAGCAGTGATTATGGAGACCACCCGGAGACCCAGTACTTC. It specifies CASSDYGDHPETQYF. The chain carries TRBV10-2 and TRBJ2-5, with unresolved D. Trimming left V 3 bases short and J 5 bases short, with 16 bases between. Germline loops: CDR1 WSHSY, CDR2 SAAADI. The CDR3 contains 15 residues.

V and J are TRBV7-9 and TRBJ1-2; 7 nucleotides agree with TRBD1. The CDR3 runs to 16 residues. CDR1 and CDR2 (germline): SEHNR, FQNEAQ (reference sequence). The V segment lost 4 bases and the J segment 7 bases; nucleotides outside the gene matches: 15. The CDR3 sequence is CASSSTSTGIAPGYTF. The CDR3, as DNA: TGTGCCAGCAGCTCGACTTCGACAGGGATAGCTCCTGGCTACACCTTC.

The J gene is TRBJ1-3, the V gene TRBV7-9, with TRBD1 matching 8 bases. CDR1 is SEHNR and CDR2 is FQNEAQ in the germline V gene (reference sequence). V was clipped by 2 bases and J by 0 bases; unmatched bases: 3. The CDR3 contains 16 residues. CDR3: CASSLPGGISGNTIYF. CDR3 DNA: TGTGCCAGCAGCTTACCAGGGGGCATCTCTGGAAACACCATATATTTT.

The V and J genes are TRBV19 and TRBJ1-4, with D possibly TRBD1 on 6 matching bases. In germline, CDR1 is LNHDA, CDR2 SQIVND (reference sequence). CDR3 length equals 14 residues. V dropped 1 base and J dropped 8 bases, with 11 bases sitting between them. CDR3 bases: TGTGCCAGTAGTATAGGACAGGAAAAAGAAAAACTGTTTTTT. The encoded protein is CASSIGQEKEKLFF.

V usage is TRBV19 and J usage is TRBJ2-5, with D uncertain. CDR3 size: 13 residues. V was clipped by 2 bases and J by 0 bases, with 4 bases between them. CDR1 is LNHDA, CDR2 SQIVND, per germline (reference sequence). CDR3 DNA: TGTGCCAGTAGTATACGGGACCAAGAGACCCAGTACTTC. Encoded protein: CASSIRDQETQYF.

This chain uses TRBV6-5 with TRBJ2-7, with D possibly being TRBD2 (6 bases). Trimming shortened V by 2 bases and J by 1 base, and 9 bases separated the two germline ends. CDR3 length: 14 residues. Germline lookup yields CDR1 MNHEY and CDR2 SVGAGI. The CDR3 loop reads CASSYAGTSYEQYF. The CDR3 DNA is TGTGCCAGCAGTTACGCAGGGACTTCCTACGAGCAGTACTTC.

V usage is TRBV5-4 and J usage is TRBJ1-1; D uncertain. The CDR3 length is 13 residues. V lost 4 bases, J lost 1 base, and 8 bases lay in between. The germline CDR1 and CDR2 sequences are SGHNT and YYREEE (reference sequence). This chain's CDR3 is CASSREPNTEAFF. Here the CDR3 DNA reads TGTGCCAGCAGCCGGGAGCCGAACACTGAAGCTTTCTTT.

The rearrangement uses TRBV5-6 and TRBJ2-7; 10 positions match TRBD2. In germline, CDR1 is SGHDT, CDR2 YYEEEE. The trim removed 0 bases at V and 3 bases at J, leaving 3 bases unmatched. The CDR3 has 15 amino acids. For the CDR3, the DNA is TGTGCCAGCAGCTTGGCCCCTAGCGGGAGCTACGAGCAGTACTTC. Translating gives CASSLAPSGSYEQYF.

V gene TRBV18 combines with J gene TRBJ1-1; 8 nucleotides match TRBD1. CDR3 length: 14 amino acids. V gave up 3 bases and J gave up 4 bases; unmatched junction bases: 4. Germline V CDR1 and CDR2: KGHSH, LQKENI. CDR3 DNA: TGTGCCAGCTCACCTAACAGGGGGGGCACTGAAGCTTTCTTT. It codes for CASSPNRGGTEAFF.

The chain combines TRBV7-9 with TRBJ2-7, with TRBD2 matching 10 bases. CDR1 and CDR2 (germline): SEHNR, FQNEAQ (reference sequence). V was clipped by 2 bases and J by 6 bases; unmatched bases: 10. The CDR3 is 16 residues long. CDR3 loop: CASSLSGLAGASEQYF. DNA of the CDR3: TGTGCCAGCAGCTTAAGTGGGCTAGCGGGAGCCTCCGAGCAGTACTTC.

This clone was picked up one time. In DNA form, the CDR3 reads TGCAGTGCTAGTAGGATCGGCAGGGAAAACACTGAAGCTTTCTTT. As protein: CSASRIGRENTEAFF. V and J are TRBV20-1 and TRBJ1-1, with D maybe TRBD1 (5 bases). Trimming pared 3 bases from V and 2 bases from J, leaving 16 bases between. Germline V gives CDR1 DFQATT, CDR2 SNEGSKA (reference sequence). This CDR3 is built from 15 residues.

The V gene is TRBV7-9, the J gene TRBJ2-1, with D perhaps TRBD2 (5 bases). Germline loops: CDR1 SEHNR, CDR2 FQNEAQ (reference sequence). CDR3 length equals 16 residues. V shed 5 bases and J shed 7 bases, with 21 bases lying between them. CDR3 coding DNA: TGTGCCAGCAGCCCCGACGCGGGCGGATTTAGGAATGAGCAGTTCTTC. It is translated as CASSPDAGGFRNEQFF.

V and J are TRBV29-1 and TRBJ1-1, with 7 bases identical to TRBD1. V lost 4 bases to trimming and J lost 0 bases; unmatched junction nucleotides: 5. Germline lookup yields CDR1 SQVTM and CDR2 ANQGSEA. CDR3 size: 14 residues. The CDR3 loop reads CSVGMGQLNTEAFF. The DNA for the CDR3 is TGCAGCGTTGGGATGGGACAGCTGAACACTGAAGCTTTCTTT.

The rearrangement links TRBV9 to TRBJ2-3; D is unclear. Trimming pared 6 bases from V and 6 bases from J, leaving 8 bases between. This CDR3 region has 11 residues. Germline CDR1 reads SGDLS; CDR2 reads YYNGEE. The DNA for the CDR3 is TGTGCCAGCAACTATAGGGATACGCAGTATTTT. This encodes CASNYRDTQYF.

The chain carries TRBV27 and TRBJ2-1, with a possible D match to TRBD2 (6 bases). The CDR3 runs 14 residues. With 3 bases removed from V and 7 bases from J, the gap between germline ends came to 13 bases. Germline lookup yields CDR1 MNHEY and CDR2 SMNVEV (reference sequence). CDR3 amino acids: CASSFGGTWNEQFF. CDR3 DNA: TGTGCCAGCAGTTTTGGGGGGACTTGGAATGAGCAGTTCTTC.

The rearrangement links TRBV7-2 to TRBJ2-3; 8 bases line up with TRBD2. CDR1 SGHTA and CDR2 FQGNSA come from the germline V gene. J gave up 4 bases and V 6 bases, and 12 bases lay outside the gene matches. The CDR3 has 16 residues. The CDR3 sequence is CASRYQSAGGPDTQYF. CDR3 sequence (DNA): TGTGCCAGCAGGTACCAGAGTGCGGGAGGACCAGATACGCAGTATTTT.

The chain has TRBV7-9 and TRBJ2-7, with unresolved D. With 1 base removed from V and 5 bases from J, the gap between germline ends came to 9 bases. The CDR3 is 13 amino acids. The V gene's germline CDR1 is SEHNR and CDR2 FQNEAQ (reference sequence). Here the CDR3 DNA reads TGTGCCAGCAGCTTAGGGCCTGCCCACGAGCAGTACTTC. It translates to CASSLGPAHEQYF. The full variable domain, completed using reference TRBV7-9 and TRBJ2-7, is DTGVSQNPRHKITKRGQNVTFRCDPISEHNRLYWYRQTLGQGPEFLTYFQNEAQLEKSRLLSDRFSAERPKGSFSTLEIQRTEQGDSAMYLCASSLGPAHEQYFGPGTRLTVT.

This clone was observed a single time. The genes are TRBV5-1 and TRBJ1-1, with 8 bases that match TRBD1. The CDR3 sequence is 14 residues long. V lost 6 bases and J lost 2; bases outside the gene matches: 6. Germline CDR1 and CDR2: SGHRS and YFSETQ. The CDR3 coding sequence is TGCGCCAGCACGACAACAGGGGGAAACACTGAAGCTTTCTTT. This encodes CASTTTGGNTEAFF.

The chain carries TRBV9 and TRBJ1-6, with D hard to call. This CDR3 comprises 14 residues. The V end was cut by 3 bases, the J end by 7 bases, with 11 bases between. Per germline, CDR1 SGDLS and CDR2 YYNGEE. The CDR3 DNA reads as TGTGCCAGCAGCGGGGAGGTCGTCAATTCACCCCTCCACTTT. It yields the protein CASSGEVVNSPLHF.

The CDR3 bases are TGTGCCAGTAGTATATGGGGACAGGGGGGGACTAGCAATCAGCCCCAGCATTTT. This translates into CASSIWGQGGTSNQPQHF. The chain recombines TRBV19 with TRBJ1-5; 11 nucleotides align to TRBD1. This CDR3 spans 18 amino acids. After removal of 2 bases from V and 0 bases from J, the junction contained 6 bases not matched to a gene. The germline CDR1 and CDR2 sequences are LNHDA and SQIVND (reference sequence).